This TCR beta chain was identified in a study of T cells in Graves' hyperthyroidism and ophthalmopathy. Germline CDR1 is SGHTA and CDR2 is FQGNSA. V shed 4 bases and J 5 bases; nucleotides not matched to a gene: 8. The CDR3 sequence is 16 residues long. This clonotype appeared many times. Pregnant or lactating patients were excluded, as were those with uncontrolled infection or other autoimmune disease. Researchers amplified the TCR beta CDR3 regions from RNA transcripts. Using the HTBI primer set, a first-round RT-PCR was run on the TCR CDR3. Using its own MiXCR run on the multiplex PCR reads, TCRdb lists one record per CDR3 protein. The data contain some 620,000 distinct CDR3 sequences, 15% to 20% of them seen just once; the ten biggest clones take up approximately 3.8%.

Sequencing used blood. The clonotype comes from a woman aged 25 to 39 with Graves' hyperthyroidism. This sequence joins TRBV7-2 and TRBJ2-5; 12 nucleotides line up with TRBD2. As DNA, the CDR3 is TGTGCCAGCAGCTCCCAGACTAGCGGGAGTGGGGAGACCCAGTACTTC. It codes for CASSSQTSGSGETQYF. Complete variable domain (other parts from reference TRBV7-2 and TRBJ2-5): GAGVSQSPSNKVTEKGKDVELRCDPISGHTALYWYRQSLGQGLEFLIYFQGNSAPDKSGLPSDRFSAERTGGSVSTLTIQRTQQEDSAVYLCASSSQTSGSGETQYFGPGTRLLVL.